This TCR beta chain came from a study of PD-1 blockade in classical Hodgkin lymphoma. Study-level points and caveats: Newly diagnosed patients were reported to exhibit reduced baseline TCR diversity relative to healthy donors. What drove the repertoire differences, possibly disease activity or prior therapy, has not been defined.

Comments on this clone: Its specificity is not known.

Time point described: cycle 4 day 1 (C4D1), after less than 7 weeks of nivolumab. Autologous stem cell transplantation was followed by relapse in every patient, and brentuximab vedotin exposure varied. Complete response, partial response or progressive disease was recorded as best response. Sequencing was performed with immunoSEQ multiplex PCR; in TCRdb, only in-frame clones are kept and a portion is missing. The repertoire includes roughly 86,000 clones, 83% of them detected once, and over 15% sits in the top ten. The germline V gene encodes CDR1 MNHNY and CDR2 SVGAGI (reference sequence). V was clipped by 6 bases and J by 6 bases; unmatched bases: 9. There are 15 residues in the CDR3.

This chain connects TRBV6-6 to TRBJ2-7; TRBD1 matches 12 bases. The sequence was collected from a human donor with classical Hodgkin lymphoma. Sequenced here: peripheral blood mononuclear cells (PBMCs), sampled before the fourth cycle of nivolumab. The CDR3: CASRSGTGGSTEQYF. The CDR3 DNA reads TGTGCCAGCAGGTCCGGGACAGGGGGCTCTACCGAGCAGTACTTC.